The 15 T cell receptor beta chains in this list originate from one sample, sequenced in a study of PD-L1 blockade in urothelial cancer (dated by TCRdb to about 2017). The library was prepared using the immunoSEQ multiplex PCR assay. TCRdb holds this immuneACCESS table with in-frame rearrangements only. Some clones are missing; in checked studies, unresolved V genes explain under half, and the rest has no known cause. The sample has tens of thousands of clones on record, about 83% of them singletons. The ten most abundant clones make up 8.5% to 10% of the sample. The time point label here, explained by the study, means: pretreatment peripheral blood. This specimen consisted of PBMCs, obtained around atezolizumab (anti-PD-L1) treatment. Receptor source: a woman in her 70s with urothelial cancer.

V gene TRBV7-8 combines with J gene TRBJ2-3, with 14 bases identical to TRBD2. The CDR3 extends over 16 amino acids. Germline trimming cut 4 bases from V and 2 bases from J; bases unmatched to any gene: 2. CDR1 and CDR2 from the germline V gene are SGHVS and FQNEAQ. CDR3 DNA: TGTGCCAGCAGCTCGGGACTAGCGGGGGTCACAGATACGCAGTATTTT. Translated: CASSSGLAGVTDTQYF. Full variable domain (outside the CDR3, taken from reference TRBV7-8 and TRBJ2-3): GAGVSQSPRYKVAKRGQDVALRCDPISGHVSLFWYQQALGQGPEFLTYFQNEAQLDKSGLPSDRFFAERPEGSVSTLKIQRTQQEDSAVYLCASSSGLAGVTDTQYFGPGTRLTVL.

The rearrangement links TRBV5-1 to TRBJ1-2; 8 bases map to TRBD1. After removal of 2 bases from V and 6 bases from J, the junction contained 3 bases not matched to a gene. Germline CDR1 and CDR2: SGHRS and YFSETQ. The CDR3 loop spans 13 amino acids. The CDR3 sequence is CASSLTTGDGYTF. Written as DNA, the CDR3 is TGCGCCAGCAGCTTAACGACAGGGGATGGCTACACCTTC. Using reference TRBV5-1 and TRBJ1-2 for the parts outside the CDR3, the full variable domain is KAGVTQTPRYLIKTRGQQVTLSCSPISGHRSVSWYQQTPGQGLQFLFEYFSETQRNKGNFPGRFSGRQFSNSRSEMNVSTLELGDSALYLCASSLTTGDGYTFGSGTRLTVV.

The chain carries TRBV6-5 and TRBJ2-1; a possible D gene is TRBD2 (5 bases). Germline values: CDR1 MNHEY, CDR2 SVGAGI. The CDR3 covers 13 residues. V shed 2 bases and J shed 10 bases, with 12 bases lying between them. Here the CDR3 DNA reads TGTGCCAGCAGTTACGGCGGCTCGGGGGAGCAGTTCTTC. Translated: CASSYGGSGEQFF.

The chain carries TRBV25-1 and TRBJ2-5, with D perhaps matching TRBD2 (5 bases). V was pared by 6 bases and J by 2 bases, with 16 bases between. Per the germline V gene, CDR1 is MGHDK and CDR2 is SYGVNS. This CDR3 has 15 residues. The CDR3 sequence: CASSPKTGIQETQYF. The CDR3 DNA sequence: TGTGCCAGCAGCCCAAAAACCGGGATTCAAGAGACCCAGTACTTC.

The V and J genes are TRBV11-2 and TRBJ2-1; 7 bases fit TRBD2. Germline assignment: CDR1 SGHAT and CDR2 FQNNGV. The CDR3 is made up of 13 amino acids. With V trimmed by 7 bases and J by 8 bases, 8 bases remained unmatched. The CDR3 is CASTRASGHEQFF. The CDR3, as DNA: TGTGCCAGCACCCGAGCTAGCGGCCATGAGCAGTTCTTC.

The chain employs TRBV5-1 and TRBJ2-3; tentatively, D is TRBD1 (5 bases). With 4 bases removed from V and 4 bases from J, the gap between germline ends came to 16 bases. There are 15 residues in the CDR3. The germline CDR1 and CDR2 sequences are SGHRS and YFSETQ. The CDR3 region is CASSEDVQVADTQYF. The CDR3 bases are TGCGCCAGCAGCGAGGACGTACAGGTCGCAGATACGCAGTATTTT.

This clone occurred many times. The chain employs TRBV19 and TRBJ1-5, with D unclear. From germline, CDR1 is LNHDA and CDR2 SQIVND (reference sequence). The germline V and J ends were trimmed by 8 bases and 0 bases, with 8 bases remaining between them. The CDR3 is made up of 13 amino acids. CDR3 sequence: CASGTYSNQPQHF. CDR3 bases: TGTGCCAGTGGTACCTATAGCAATCAGCCCCAGCATTTT.

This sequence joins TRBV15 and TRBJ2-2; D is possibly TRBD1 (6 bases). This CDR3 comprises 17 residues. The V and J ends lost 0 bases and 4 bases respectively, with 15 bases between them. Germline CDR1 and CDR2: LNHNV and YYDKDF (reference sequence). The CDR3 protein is CATSRDYTGISTGELFF. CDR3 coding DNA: TGTGCCACCAGCAGAGATTACACAGGGATTAGCACCGGGGAGCTGTTTTTT.

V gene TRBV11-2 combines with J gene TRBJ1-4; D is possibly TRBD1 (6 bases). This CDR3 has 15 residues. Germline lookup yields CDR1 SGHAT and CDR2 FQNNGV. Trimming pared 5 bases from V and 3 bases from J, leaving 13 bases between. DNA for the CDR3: TGTGCCAGCAGCCTAGTCGGACAGCCTAATGAAAAACTGTTTTTT. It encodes CASSLVGQPNEKLFF.

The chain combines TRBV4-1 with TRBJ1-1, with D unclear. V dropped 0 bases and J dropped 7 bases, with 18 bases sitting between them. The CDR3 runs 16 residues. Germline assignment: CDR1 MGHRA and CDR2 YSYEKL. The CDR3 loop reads CASSQDSQNLLSEAFF. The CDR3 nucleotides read TGCGCCAGCAGCCAAGATTCCCAGAACCTCTTAAGTGAAGCTTTCTTT.

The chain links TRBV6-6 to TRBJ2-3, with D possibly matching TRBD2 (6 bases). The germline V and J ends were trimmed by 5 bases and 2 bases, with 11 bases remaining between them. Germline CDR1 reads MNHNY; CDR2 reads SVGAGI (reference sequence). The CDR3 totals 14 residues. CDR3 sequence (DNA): TGTGCCAGCAGTAAGGGACTCTACACAGATACGCAGTATTTT. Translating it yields CASSKGLYTDTQYF.

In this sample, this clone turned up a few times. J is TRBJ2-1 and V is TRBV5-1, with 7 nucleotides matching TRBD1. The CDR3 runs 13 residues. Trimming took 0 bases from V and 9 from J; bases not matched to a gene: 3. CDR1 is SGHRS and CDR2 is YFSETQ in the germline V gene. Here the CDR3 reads CASSLGQGFEQFF. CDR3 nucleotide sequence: TGCGCCAGCAGCTTGGGACAGGGTTTTGAGCAGTTCTTC.

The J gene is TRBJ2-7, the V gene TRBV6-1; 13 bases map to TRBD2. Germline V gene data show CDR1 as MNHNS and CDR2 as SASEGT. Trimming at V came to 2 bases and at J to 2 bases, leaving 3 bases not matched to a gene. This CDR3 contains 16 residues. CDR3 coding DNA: TGTGCCAGCAGTGAACCCGGACTAGCGGGAGCCTACGAGCAGTACTTC. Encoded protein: CASSEPGLAGAYEQYF.

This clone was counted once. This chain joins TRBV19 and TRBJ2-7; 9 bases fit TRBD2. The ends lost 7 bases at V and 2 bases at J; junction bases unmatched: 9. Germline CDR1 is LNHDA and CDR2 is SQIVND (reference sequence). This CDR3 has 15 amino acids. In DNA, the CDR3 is TGTGCCAGTACGCGGGGGGGGGATACCACCTACGAGCAGTACTTC. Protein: CASTRGGDTTYEQYF. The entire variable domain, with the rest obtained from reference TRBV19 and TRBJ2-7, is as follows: DGGITQSPKYLFRKEGQNVTLSCEQNLNHDAMYWYRQDPGQGLRLIYYSQIVNDFQKGDIAEGYSVSREKKESFPLTVTSAQKNPTAFYLCASTRGGDTTYEQYFGPGTRLTVT.

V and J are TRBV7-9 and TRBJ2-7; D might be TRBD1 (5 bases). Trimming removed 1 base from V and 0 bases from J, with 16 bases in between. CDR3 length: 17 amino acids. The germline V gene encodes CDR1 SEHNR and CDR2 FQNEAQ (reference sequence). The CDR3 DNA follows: TGTGCCAGCAGCTTAGGGGCCACAGGACCTAACTCCTACGAGCAGTACTTC. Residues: CASSLGATGPNSYEQYF.